This T cell receptor beta chain was identified in a study of CD4 T cells in relation to SARS-CoV-2 and coronaviruses. The V and J ends lost 6 bases and 6 bases, in that order; junction bases with no gene match: 25. The CDR3 covers 20 residues. The germline V gene encodes CDR1 KGHDR and CDR2 SFDVKD. TCRdb keeps only in-frame clones here, not all; method: immunoSEQ multiplex PCR. The profile shows some 46,000 clones, over 75% of them singletons. As concerns this clone: The antigen is unknown.

Input material: naive CD4+ T cells from PBMCs, cultured in vitro. Stated subset: naive CD4+ T cells isolated by negative enrichment. V and J are TRBV24-1 and TRBJ2-7, with 10 bases identical to TRBD2. The sequence came from an adult with COVID-19. The DNA for the CDR3 is TGTGCCACCAGTAACCCCACCGATAGTAGCGGGGGGTCTCCCGAAGGCGAGCAGTACTTC. The encoded protein is CATSNPTDSSGGSPEGEQYF.